This T cell receptor (beta chain) was identified during a study of T cell responses to AZD1222 COVID-19 vaccine. On the study more broadly: Second-dose timings of about 4 or about 12 weeks were pooled.

From germline, CDR1 is SGHTA and CDR2 FQGNSA. V was pared by 7 bases and J by 10 bases, with 14 bases between. This CDR3 contains 13 residues. Measured with immunoSEQ multiplex PCR; TCRdb has only the in-frame clones, and not every one. In the table there are under 150,000 clones, approximately 90% of which are singletons. Here the sequenced sample was peripheral blood, taken on day 0 of AZD1222 vaccination. This chain links TRBV7-2 with TRBJ1-6, with D possibly TRBD1 on 6 matching bases. This TCR derives from an adult in good health. The CDR3 nucleotides are TGTGCCAGCAAAACAGGGCTTAACTCACCCCTCCACTTT. Encoded protein: CASKTGLNSPLHF.